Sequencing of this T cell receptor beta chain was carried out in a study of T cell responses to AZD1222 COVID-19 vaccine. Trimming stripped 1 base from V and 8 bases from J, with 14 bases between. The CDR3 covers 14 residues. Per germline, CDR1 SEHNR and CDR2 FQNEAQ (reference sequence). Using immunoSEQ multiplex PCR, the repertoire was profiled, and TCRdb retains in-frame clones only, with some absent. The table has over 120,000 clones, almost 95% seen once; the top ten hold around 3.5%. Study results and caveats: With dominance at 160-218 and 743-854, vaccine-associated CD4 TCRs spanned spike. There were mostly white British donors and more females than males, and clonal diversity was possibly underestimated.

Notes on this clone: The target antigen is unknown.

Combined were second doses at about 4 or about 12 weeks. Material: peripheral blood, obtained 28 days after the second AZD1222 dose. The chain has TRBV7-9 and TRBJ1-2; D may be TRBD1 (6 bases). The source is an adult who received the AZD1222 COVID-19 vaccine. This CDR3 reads CASSLGPGADGYTF. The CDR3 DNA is TGTGCCAGCAGCTTAGGTCCGGGGGCTGACGGCTACACCTTC.